Here is one T cell receptor beta chain with its context. What antigen it recognizes has not been identified. No much larger clone is present one base from it, and per-base qualities are unavailable. This sample is drawn from a study of T-cell memory formation after mild COVID-19 (dated by TCRdb to the early 2020s). Looking at the study overall: TCR sequence clusters from the two donors were largely donor specific. The cohort was made up of two young adult volunteers, one female and one male, who were previously healthy. In two donors, T-cell clones that expanded and contracted after mild COVID-19 were followed by sequencing TCRalpha and TCRbeta repertoires longitudinally.

Points the paper makes about the study in general: The study included only a couple of mild cases, and larger cohorts that include severe cases with pre-infection samples were judged to be necessary. Contracting CD4+ clones appeared mostly in the CM and EM memory subsets, whereas CD8+ clones were enriched in EMRA. Clones contracting from day 15 to 85 had balanced CD4/CD8 phenotypes, while a second wave expanding from day 15 to 37 was biased towards CD4+. SARS-CoV-2 specificity was not confirmed for the second-wave clones peaking on day 37. The detection of some responding clones in pre-infection memory suggests that pre-existing cross-reactive memory T cells joined the SARS-CoV-2 response.

Ficoll-Paque density gradient centrifugation was the method used to isolate PBMCs. The sequencer listed for this sample is Illumina NovaSeq 6000. TCRalpha and TCRbeta cDNA libraries were built by 5'RACE with constant-segment primers, adding sample barcodes and unique molecular identifiers. RNA was extracted from every sample with Trizol reagent. The libraries were amplified in two PCR steps, and the second step added a second sample barcode and Illumina TruSeq adapters. Sequencing of the libraries was done on an Illumina NovaSeq, producing 2 x 150 bp paired-end reads. As for the original processing: Demultiplexing of reads and collapsing into UMI-guided consensus sequences were performed with migec v1.2.7. Using mixcr v2.1.11, UMI consensuses were aligned to TRA and TRB V and J templates and then assembled into clonotypes. Expanded or contracted clonotypes were those called significant by both edgeR and NoisET, with noise models trained on biological replicates. For edgeR calls, the thresholds were a false discovery rate-adjusted p below 0.01 and a log2 fold-change of 1. As an exploratory analysis of dynamics, max-normalized trajectories of the 1000 most abundant clonotypes were examined with PCA combined with hierarchical clustering. The CD4 or CD8 phenotype of responding clones was assigned using the separately sequenced CD4+ and CD8+ repertoires. TCRdb redid the processing of the public reads, applying fastp at Q25 and MiXCR, and retained in-frame beta chains. Merged by CDR3 protein, the rows form single entries marked with the most common genes and DNA. The V and J calls were determined by TCRdb, not by the authors. The sample contains 340,000 or so distinct CDR3 sequences, around 13% of them found a single time. The ten largest clones add up to about a fifth of the sample.

Trimming costs V 4 bases and J 3 bases, and their ends lie 4 bases apart. The CDR3 goes from the cysteine to the phenylalanine over 11 residues. The CDR3 DNA has 33 bases and is translated from base 1. This receptor was taken from a man between 18 and 35 years old who had mild COVID-19 (a few samples of this study predate the infection). The sample titles of this study are shuffled in the database, so cell type and time point are left out; the donor was told from shared clones. Sequenced material: PBMCs or a T cell subset sorted from them (not recorded which). The chain employs TRBV5-3 and TRBJ1-1, with the D gene uncertain. TRBV5-3 is recorded as an ORF, its role being uncertain. The CDR3 region reads CARSNYTEAFF. The nucleotides read TGTGCCAGAAGCAATTACACTGAAGCTTTCTTT.